The 18 T cell receptor beta chains below come from one sample, sequenced in a study of blood T cell repertoires in COVID-19. Method: immunoSEQ multiplex PCR; TCRdb's copy keeps in-frame clones and lacks some. The data contain roughly 140,000 clones, roughly 82% of them seen just once; the ten biggest clones take up 7.2%. The sample was peripheral blood. All receptors derive from a woman between 50 and 59 years old in a cohort sampled during active or convalescent COVID-19.

This clone was detected only once. V gene TRBV10-3 combines with J gene TRBJ2-3; 7 bases are a match to TRBD2. Germline values: CDR1 ENHRY, CDR2 SYGVKD. The CDR3 is 15 amino acids. V was clipped by 3 bases and J by 4 bases; unmatched bases: 7. Here the CDR3 reads CAISDRGDGSDTQYF. The CDR3 DNA is TGTGCCATCAGTGATCGGGGGGATGGGTCAGATACGCAGTATTTT.

CDR3 sequence (DNA): TGTGCCAGCAGCCTACGGCGGACAGGGAGTACAGATACGCAGTATTTT. It encodes CASSLRRTGSTDTQYF. The rearrangement joins TRBV11-2 to TRBJ2-3; 8 positions agree with TRBD1. Germline lookup yields CDR1 SGHAT and CDR2 FQNNGV. V trimming: 5 bases; J trimming: 3 bases; junction bases outside the gene matches: 10. The CDR3 spans 16 residues.

The chain combines TRBV2 with TRBJ2-7; D might be TRBD1 (6 bases). The germline CDR1 and CDR2 sequences are SNHLY and FYNNEI. The ends were cut back, 0 bases at V and 6 bases at J, with 15 bases in the middle. The CDR3 totals 15 residues. DNA for the CDR3: TGTGCCAGCAGTGAAGCGGCCACAGGGTCGGGCGAGCAGTACTTC. Translating gives CASSEAATGSGEQYF. Full variable domain (rest looked up from reference TRBV2 and TRBJ2-7): EPEVTQTPSHQVTQMGQEVILRCVPISNHLYFYWYRQILGQKVEFLVSFYNNEISEKSEIFDDQFSVERPDGSNFTLKIRSTKLEDSAMYFCASSEAATGSGEQYFGPGTRLTVT.

The rearrangement links TRBV19 to TRBJ1-5, with 8 bases that match TRBD1. Germline V gene data show CDR1 as LNHDA and CDR2 as SQIVND (reference sequence). This CDR3 has 16 residues. V gave up 8 bases and J gave up 0 bases; unmatched junction bases: 9. The DNA of the CDR3 is TGTGCCAGTCTGCTCGGACAGGGTTATAGCAATCAGCCCCAGCATTTT. This translates into CASLLGQGYSNQPQHF.

This clone is a singleton in its sample. The CDR3: CASSQTSGGSGETQYF. The CDR3 nucleotides are TGCGCCAGCAGCCAAACTAGCGGGGGGTCGGGAGAGACCCAGTACTTC. The rearrangement links TRBV4-3 to TRBJ2-5, with 12 bases that match TRBD2. Trimming removed 2 bases from V and 4 bases from J; junction bases left unmatched: 5. CDR3 size: 16 residues. Germline V CDR1 and CDR2: LGHNA, YSLEER.

CDR3 sequence: CASRVGTAPTYEQYF. Here the CDR3 DNA reads TGTGCCAGCAGAGTAGGGACAGCCCCGACCTACGAGCAGTACTTC. The V gene is TRBV27, the J gene TRBJ2-7; TRBD1 matches at 7 bases. The germline V gene has CDR1 MNHEY and CDR2 SMNVEV (reference sequence). This CDR3 comprises 15 residues. The J segment lost 2 bases and the V segment lost 6 bases, leaving 10 bases of the junction unmatched.

This clone was detected only once. The V gene is TRBV19, the J gene TRBJ1-3; unclear D gene. Germline V gene lookup returns CDR1 LNHDA and CDR2 SQIVND (reference sequence). V was pared by 2 bases and J by 0 bases, with 8 bases between. This CDR3 has 15 amino acids. The CDR3 nucleotides read TGTGCCAGTAGTATACGGACTCACTCTGGAAACACCATATATTTT. It codes for CASSIRTHSGNTIYF.

The rearrangement links TRBV10-3 to TRBJ2-3, with D possibly matching TRBD2 (6 bases). The germline V and J ends were trimmed by 0 bases and 2 bases, with 18 bases remaining between them. The CDR3 has 18 amino acids. CDR1 ENHRY and CDR2 SYGVKD come from the germline V gene. CDR3 sequence (DNA): TGTGCCATCAGTGAGTCGGGGGGACCCGGGGGAGACACAGATACGCAGTATTTT. This encodes CAISESGGPGGDTDTQYF.

The rearrangement uses TRBV30 and TRBJ2-7, with D perhaps TRBD1 (5 bases). V was trimmed by 0 bases and J by 6 bases, leaving 15 bases between them. CDR1 and CDR2 from the germline V gene are GTSNPN and SVGIG (reference sequence). This CDR3 has 14 amino acids. The CDR3 reads CAWSVDGRVGEQYF. CDR3 nucleotides: TGTGCCTGGAGTGTCGATGGCAGGGTAGGCGAGCAGTACTTC.

V gene TRBV5-1 combines with J gene TRBJ2-3, with D tentatively TRBD1 (5 bases). Trimming stripped 1 base from V and 1 base from J, with 16 bases between. The CDR3 loop spans 17 amino acids. Looked up from germline, CDR1 is SGHRS and CDR2 is YFSETQ. The CDR3 sequence: CASSLTGSGPGTDTQYF. CDR3 sequence (DNA): TGCGCCAGCAGCTTGACAGGAAGTGGGCCTGGCACAGATACGCAGTATTTT.

V gene TRBV6-6 combines with J gene TRBJ1-6, with 7 bases that match TRBD1. CDR1 and CDR2 (germline): MNHNY, SVGAGI (reference sequence). This CDR3 spans 15 amino acids. V was clipped by 2 bases and J by 6 bases; unmatched bases: 4. The CDR3 loop reads CASSYGQGVNSPLHF. Written as DNA, the CDR3 is TGTGCCAGCAGTTACGGGCAGGGGGTTAATTCACCCCTCCACTTT.

V is TRBV29-1 and J is TRBJ2-2; 10 bases agree with TRBD1. V was clipped by 7 bases and J by 6 bases; unmatched bases: 8. Per germline, CDR1 SQVTM and CDR2 ANQGSEA. The CDR3 consists of 14 residues. This chain's CDR3 is CSASLGTGAGELFF. In DNA form, the CDR3 reads TGCAGCGCCTCTTTAGGGACAGGGGCCGGGGAGCTGTTTTTT.

CDR3 sequence: CASRAMAAVQETQYF. As DNA, the CDR3 is TGCGCCAGCAGAGCGATGGCGGCGGTTCAAGAGACCCAGTACTTC. The chain joins TRBV5-1 to TRBJ2-5; no firm D call. The CDR3 covers 15 residues. The germline CDR1 and CDR2 sequences are SGHRS and YFSETQ. The V gene lost 5 bases and the J gene lost 2 bases, with 16 bases spanning the gap.

Remarks on this clone: The junction departs from the called germline gene at one end, perhaps through a read error. CDR3 region: CASSQEPQSFEQYF. For the CDR3, the DNA is TGCGCCAGCAGCCAAGAACCTCAGTCCTTCGAGCAGTACTTC. The rearrangement links TRBV4-3 to TRBJ2-7; D not certain. This CDR3 comprises 14 residues. Germline CDR1 is LGHNA and CDR2 is YSLEER.

The chain couples TRBV11-2 to TRBJ1-2; a weak D match, TRBD1 (6 bases). Germline CDR1 SGHAT, CDR2 FQNNGV. This CDR3 comprises 13 residues. V lost 5 bases and J 8 bases, leaving 15 bases between the germline ends. As DNA, the CDR3 is TGTGCCAGCAGCCCGGGGGGGGGCGGAGGCTACACCTTC. This translates into CASSPGGGGGYTF.

This clone occurred once. The chain couples TRBV4-3 to TRBJ2-1; 8 bases align to TRBD2. V gave up 2 bases and J gave up 6 bases; unmatched junction bases: 6. This CDR3 has 15 residues. The germline CDR1 and CDR2 sequences are LGHNA and YSLEER. The CDR3 DNA follows: TGCGCCAGCAGCCAACCCGGGACTAGTTTCAATGAGCAGTTCTTC. Encoded protein: CASSQPGTSFNEQFF.

CDR3 nucleotides: TGTGCCAGCAGCCGCGACAGAGACGAGCAGTACTTC. This encodes CASSRDRDEQYF. The rearrangement joins TRBV7-9 to TRBJ2-7; D possibly corresponds to TRBD1 (5 bases). Between the trimmed V and J ends, which lost 5 bases and 5 bases, there was a span of 10 bases. From germline, CDR1 is SEHNR and CDR2 FQNEAQ (reference sequence). The CDR3 contains 12 residues.

This clone was detected once. The chain is built from TRBV24-1 and TRBJ1-5; TRBD1 might be the D (5 bases). In germline, CDR1 is KGHDR, CDR2 SFDVKD. The CDR3 is 14 residues long. With 6 bases removed from V and 5 bases from J, the gap between germline ends came to 13 bases. In DNA form, the CDR3 reads TGTGCCACCAGTCTGGGGATAGGGGATCAGCCCCAGCATTTT. The encoded protein is CATSLGIGDQPQHF.